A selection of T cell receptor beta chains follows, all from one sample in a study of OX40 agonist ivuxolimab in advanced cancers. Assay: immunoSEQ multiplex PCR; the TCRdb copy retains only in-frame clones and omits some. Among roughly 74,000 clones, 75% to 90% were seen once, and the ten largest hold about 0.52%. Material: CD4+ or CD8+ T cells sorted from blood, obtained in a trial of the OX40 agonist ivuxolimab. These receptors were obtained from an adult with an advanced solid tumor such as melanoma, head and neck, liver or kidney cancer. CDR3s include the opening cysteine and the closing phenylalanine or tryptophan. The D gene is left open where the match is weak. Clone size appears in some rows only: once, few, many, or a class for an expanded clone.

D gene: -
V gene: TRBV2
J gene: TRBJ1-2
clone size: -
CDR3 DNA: TGTGCCAGCAGCGATCGGGACCGAAGGAACTATGGCTACACCTTC
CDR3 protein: CASSDRDRRNYGYTF

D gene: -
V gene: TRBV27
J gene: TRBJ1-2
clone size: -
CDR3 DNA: TGTGCCAGCAGTTCCGGATATGGCTACACCTTC
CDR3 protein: CASSSGYGYTF

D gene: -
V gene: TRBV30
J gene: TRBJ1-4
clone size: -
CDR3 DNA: TGTGCCTGGGCCCGGGACACTGAAAAACTGTTTTTT
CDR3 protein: CAWARDTEKLFF

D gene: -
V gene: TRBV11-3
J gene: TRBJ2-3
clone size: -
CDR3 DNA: TGTGCCAGCAGCCTAGGACGGAGCACAGATACGCAGTATTTT
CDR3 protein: CASSLGRSTDTQYF

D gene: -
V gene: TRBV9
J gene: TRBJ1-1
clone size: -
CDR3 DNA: TGTGCCAGCAGGGCCCATGAGGGGGGGAACACTGAAGCTTTCTTT
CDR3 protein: CASRAHEGGNTEAFF

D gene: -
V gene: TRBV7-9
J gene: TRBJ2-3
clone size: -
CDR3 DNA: TGTGCCAGCAGCTTAATGTTCGAGGCCACAGATACGCAGTATTTT
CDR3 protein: CASSLMFEATDTQYF

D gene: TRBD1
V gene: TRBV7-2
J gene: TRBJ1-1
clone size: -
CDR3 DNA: TGTGCCAGCAGCTCAGGGGGCGGGATGAACACTGAAGCTTTCTTT
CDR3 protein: CASSSGGGMNTEAFF

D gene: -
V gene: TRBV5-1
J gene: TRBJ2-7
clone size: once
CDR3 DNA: TGCGCCAGCAGCTTGGAAGGGTTGAACTACGAGCAGTACTTC
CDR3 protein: CASSLEGLNYEQYF

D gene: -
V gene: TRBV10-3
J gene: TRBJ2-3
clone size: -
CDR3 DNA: TGTGCCATCAGTGAAGTAGGCCTCACCGATACGCAGTATTTT
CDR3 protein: CAISEVGLTDTQYF

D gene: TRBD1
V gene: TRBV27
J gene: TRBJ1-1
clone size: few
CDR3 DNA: TGTGCCAGCAGTCGCCTGACAGGGACGAATGAAGCTTTCTTT
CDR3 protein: CASSRLTGTNEAFF

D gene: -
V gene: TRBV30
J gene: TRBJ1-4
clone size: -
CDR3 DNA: TGTGCCTGGACCCAACGCCCGGATGGGGAAAAACTGTTTTTT
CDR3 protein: CAWTQRPDGEKLFF

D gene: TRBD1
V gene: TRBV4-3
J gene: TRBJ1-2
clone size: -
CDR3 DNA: TGCGCCAGCAGCCAAGATAGGCAGGGGGCCTCTCGCGGCTACACCTTC
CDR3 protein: CASSQDRQGASRGYTF

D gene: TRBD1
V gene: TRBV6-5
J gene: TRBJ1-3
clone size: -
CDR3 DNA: TGTGCCAGCAGTCCTGACAGGGGGCTTGGAAACACCATATATTTT
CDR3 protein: CASSPDRGLGNTIYF

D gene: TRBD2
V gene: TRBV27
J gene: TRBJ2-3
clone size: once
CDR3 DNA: TGTGCCAGCAGTCCGACTAGCGGGGGGGCATATACGCAGTATTTT
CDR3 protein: CASSPTSGGAYTQYF

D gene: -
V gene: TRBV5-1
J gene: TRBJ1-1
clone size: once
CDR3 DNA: TGCGCCAGCAGCTTGGTCGGATACACTGAAGCTTTCTTT
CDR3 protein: CASSLVGYTEAFF

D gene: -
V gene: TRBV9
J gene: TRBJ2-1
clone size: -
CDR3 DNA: TGTGCCAGCAGCGTAGCTATCGGCAGGGTGAATGAGCAGTTCTTC
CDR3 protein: CASSVAIGRVNEQFF

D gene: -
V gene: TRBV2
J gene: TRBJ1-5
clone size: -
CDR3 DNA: TGTGCCAGCAGTCCAGACAATCAGCCCCAGCATTTT
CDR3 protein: CASSPDNQPQHF

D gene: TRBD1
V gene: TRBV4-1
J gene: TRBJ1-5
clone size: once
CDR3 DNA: TGCGCCAGCAGCCAACCCAAAATCCACAGGGGCTGGAGCAATCAGCCCCAGCATTTT
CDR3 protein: CASSQPKIHRGWSNQPQHF

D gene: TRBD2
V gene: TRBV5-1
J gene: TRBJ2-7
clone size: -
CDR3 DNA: TGCGCCAGCAGCCCGGATCTAGCGGGGGCCCGGCAGTACTTC
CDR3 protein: CASSPDLAGARQYF

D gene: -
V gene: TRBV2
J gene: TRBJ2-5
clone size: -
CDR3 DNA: TGTGCCACCTCTGGGGGCAGGGCTATCCGAGAGACCCAGTACTTC
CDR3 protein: CATSGGRAIRETQYF

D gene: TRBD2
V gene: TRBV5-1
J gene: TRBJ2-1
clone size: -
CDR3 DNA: TGCGCCAGCAGCTTGGGACTAGCGGGGCTCTACAATGAGCAGTTCTTC
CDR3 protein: CASSLGLAGLYNEQFF

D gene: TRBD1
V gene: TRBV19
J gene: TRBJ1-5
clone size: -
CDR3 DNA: TGTGCCACGGAAGACAGGGCCTTTAGCAATCAGCCCCAGCATTTT
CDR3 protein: CATEDRAFSNQPQHF

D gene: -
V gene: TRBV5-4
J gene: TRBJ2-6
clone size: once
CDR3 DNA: TGTGCCAGCAGCTTCGGGGGGCGCGGAATCGCTGGGGCCAACGTCCTGACTTTC
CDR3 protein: CASSFGGRGIAGANVLTF

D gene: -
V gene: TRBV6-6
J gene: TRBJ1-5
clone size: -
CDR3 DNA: TGTGCCAGCAGTTACGGGGGATTGGGAGTCCAGCCCCAGCATTTT
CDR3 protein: CASSYGGLGVQPQHF

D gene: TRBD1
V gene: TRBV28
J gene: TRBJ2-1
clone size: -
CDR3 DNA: TGTGCCAGCACCCTGGGACAGACAGGGGTCTACAATGAGCAGTTCTTC
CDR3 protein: CASTLGQTGVYNEQFF

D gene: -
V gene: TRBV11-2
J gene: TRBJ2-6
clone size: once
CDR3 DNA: TGTGCCAGCAGCTTGGTCTTGGCCCCCTCTGGGGCCAACGTCCTGACTTTC
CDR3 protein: CASSLVLAPSGANVLTF

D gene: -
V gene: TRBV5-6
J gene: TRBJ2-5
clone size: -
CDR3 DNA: TGTGCCAGCAGCTTGACAGGGAGTAAGACCCAGTACTTC
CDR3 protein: CASSLTGSKTQYF

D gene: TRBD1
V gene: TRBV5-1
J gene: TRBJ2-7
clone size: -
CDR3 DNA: TGCGCCAGCAGCTTAACAGGGGGCGACCCCTACGAGCAGTACTTC
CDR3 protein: CASSLTGGDPYEQYF

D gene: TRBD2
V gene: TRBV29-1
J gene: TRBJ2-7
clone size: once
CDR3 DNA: TGCAGCGTTGGCCGGACTAGCAATTCCTACGAGCAGTACTTC
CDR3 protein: CSVGRTSNSYEQYF